Below, 30 T cell receptor beta chains from the same sample are listed, as sequenced in a study of blood T cell repertoires in COVID-19. Only in-frame clones appear in the TCRdb table, and some are missing; sequencing was by immunoSEQ multiplex PCR. Of around 30,000 clones in the sample, 65% to 70% were seen once. The sample consisted of peripheral blood. These receptors originate from a human donor in a cohort sampled during active COVID-19.

This clone has a handful of counts. This chain links TRBV6-5 with TRBJ2-6; D is unclear. This CDR3 has 15 residues. Germline CDR1 MNHEY, CDR2 SVGAGI. The ends were cut back, 5 bases at V and 1 base at J, with 9 bases in the middle. Written as DNA, the CDR3 is TGTGCCAGCAGTCGTGACGGGTCTGGGGCCAACGTCCTGACTTTC. Its protein is CASSRDGSGANVLTF.

This chain links TRBV10-2 with TRBJ1-1; TRBD1 aligns across 7 bases. With V trimmed by 3 bases and J by 5 bases, 9 bases remained unmatched. Germline lookup yields CDR1 WSHSY and CDR2 SAAADI. The CDR3 is 15 amino acids. The CDR3 bases are TGCGCCAGCAGTGACCCAGGGGGGAAGAGTACTGAAGCTTTCTTT. Translating it yields CASSDPGGKSTEAFF.

The chain has TRBV5-1 and TRBJ1-1; possibly TRBD1 for D (6 bases). This CDR3 has 14 residues. Germline CDR1 and CDR2: SGHRS and YFSETQ. Trimming cost V 0 bases and J 4 bases, with 10 bases left between them. The CDR3 DNA reads TGCGCCAGCAGCTTGGCCGTGGGGGCCACTGAAGCTTTCTTT. Its protein product is CASSLAVGATEAFF. The entire variable domain, with the rest obtained from reference TRBV5-1 and TRBJ1-1, is as follows: KAGVTQTPRYLIKTRGQQVTLSCSPISGHRSVSWYQQTPGQGLQFLFEYFSETQRNKGNFPGRFSGRQFSNSRSEMNVSTLELGDSALYLCASSLAVGATEAFFGQGTRLTVV.

This clone was seen a single time. V gene TRBV19 combines with J gene TRBJ1-2; no clear D. Germline lookup yields CDR1 LNHDA and CDR2 SQIVND (reference sequence). This CDR3 spans 14 amino acids. Trimming removed 1 base from V and 1 base from J, with 7 bases in between. CDR3 DNA: TGTGCCAGTAGTATAGCTTCGAGTAACTATGGCTACACCTTC. It is translated as CASSIASSNYGYTF.

This rearrangement joins TRBV24-1 to TRBJ2-1; TRBD2 matches at 13 bases. This CDR3 spans 18 amino acids. Germline V gives CDR1 KGHDR, CDR2 SFDVKD. Germline trimming cut 5 bases from V and 10 bases from J; bases unmatched to any gene: 16. This CDR3 is CATSAQLPGLAGHGEQFF. CDR3 sequence (DNA): TGTGCCACCAGTGCCCAACTTCCGGGACTAGCGGGGCACGGGGAGCAGTTCTTC.

V and J are TRBV2 and TRBJ1-2, with 8 nucleotides matching TRBD1. The CDR3 covers 15 residues. The germline gives CDR1 SNHLY, CDR2 FYNNEI. V dropped 8 bases and J dropped 3; count of bases not matched to a gene: 11. The CDR3 loop reads CASVWDRRRDYGYTF. The CDR3 coding sequence is TGTGCCAGCGTTTGGGACAGGAGGAGGGACTATGGCTACACCTTC. Variable domain in full (rest from reference TRBV2 and TRBJ1-2): EPEVTQTPSHQVTQMGQEVILRCVPISNHLYFYWYRQILGQKVEFLVSFYNNEISEKSEIFDDQFSVERPDGSNFTLKIRSTKLEDSAMYFCASVWDRRRDYGYTFGSGTRLTVV.

The chain is built from TRBV4-2 and TRBJ2-2; 7 bases are a match to TRBD2. The CDR3 extends over 16 amino acids. V lost 0 bases to trimming and J lost 7 bases; unmatched junction nucleotides: 8. CDR1 is LGHNA and CDR2 is YNFKEQ in the germline V gene. This CDR3 reads CASSQEPGRAGGELFF. CDR3 coding DNA: TGTGCCAGCAGCCAAGAACCGGGGAGGGCAGGCGGGGAGCTGTTTTTT.

This clone was detected ten times or more. The CDR3 is CASSQATAPGNTIYF. DNA for the CDR3: TGTGCCAGCAGCCAAGCCACAGCTCCTGGAAACACCATATATTTT. V gene TRBV3-1 (or the pseudogene TRBV3-2) combines with J gene TRBJ1-3; D gene uncertain. Germline CDR1 is LGHDT and CDR2 is YNNKEL (reference sequence). V was cut by 1 base and J by 2 bases, with 9 bases left in between. The CDR3 is made up of 15 amino acids.

This clone was detected once. The gene calls are TRBV27 and TRBJ2-5; TRBD1 agrees at 7 bases. The CDR3 length is 14 residues. Trimming at V came to 8 bases and at J to 5 bases, leaving 11 bases not matched to a gene. Per germline, CDR1 MNHEY and CDR2 SMNVEV (reference sequence). In DNA, the CDR3 is TGTGCCAGCTCCGGGACAGTAGCGAGGGAGACCCAGTACTTC. Its protein is CASSGTVARETQYF.

The chain joins TRBV9 to TRBJ2-2; D gene uncertain. Germline CDR1 reads SGDLS; CDR2 reads YYNGEE. The CDR3 sequence is 16 residues long. V was shortened by 0 bases and J by 1 base, with 10 bases between the two germline ends. The CDR3: CASSVGRSLNTGELFF. DNA of the CDR3: TGTGCCAGCAGCGTAGGAAGGAGCCTGAACACCGGGGAGCTGTTTTTT.

This clone occurred a few times. The V gene is TRBV27, the J gene TRBJ2-5; TRBD2 agrees at 9 bases. CDR1 is MNHEY, CDR2 SMNVEV, per germline (reference sequence). The CDR3 is 15 amino acids. V was pared by 3 bases and J by 2 bases, with 4 bases of the junction left unmatched. The CDR3 DNA reads as TGTGCCAGCAGTTTTAAGCGGGGGGTTCAAGAGACCCAGTACTTC. Its protein product is CASSFKRGVQETQYF.

The J gene is TRBJ1-2, the V gene TRBV7-9, with a possible D match to TRBD1 (5 bases). Germline V gene data show CDR1 as SEHNR and CDR2 as FQNEAQ (reference sequence). V dropped 3 bases and J dropped 4 bases, with 15 bases sitting between them. This CDR3 has 15 amino acids. CDR3 sequence: CASSLYPTDPYGYTF. The CDR3 nucleotides are TGTGCCAGCAGCTTGTACCCGACAGACCCCTATGGCTACACCTTC.

J is TRBJ2-7 and V is TRBV12-5; D call uncertain. The CDR3 covers 13 residues. V lost 5 bases to trimming and J lost 1 base, with 9 bases between them. Germline assignment: CDR1 LGHNT and CDR2 FRNRAP. The CDR3 reads CASGLSGSYEQYF. The CDR3 DNA follows: TGTGCTAGTGGTCTCTCCGGGTCCTACGAGCAGTACTTC.

V usage is TRBV5-1 and J usage is TRBJ2-3; 9 bases are a match to TRBD1. Germline values: CDR1 SGHRS, CDR2 YFSETQ. CDR3 length: 15 residues. After removal of 7 bases from V and 2 bases from J, the junction contained 8 bases not matched to a gene. CDR3 in amino acids: CASGTGFSNTDTQYF. The CDR3, as DNA: TGCGCCAGCGGGACAGGGTTTAGCAACACAGATACGCAGTATTTT. The full variable domain, with the rest looked up from reference TRBV5-1 and TRBJ2-3, is KAGVTQTPRYLIKTRGQQVTLSCSPISGHRSVSWYQQTPGQGLQFLFEYFSETQRNKGNFPGRFSGRQFSNSRSEMNVSTLELGDSALYLCASGTGFSNTDTQYFGPGTRLTVL.

This clone was detected once. The chain is built from TRBV12-3 or TRBV12-4 and TRBJ1-2; 7 bases match TRBD1. The junction had 8 bases not matched to a gene; V was cut back by 6 bases and J by 7 bases. CDR3 length equals 13 residues. DNA of the CDR3: TGTGCCAGCAGGATAACAGGGGATAGTGGCTACACCTTC. This encodes CASRITGDSGYTF.

V and J are TRBV21-1 and TRBJ2-1; TRBD2 is the table's D call, not checked against the DNA. TRBV21-1 is classified as a pseudogene. This CDR3 has 16 amino acids. The CDR3 sequence is CASSRRQGGRSNEQFF. The CDR3 DNA follows: TGTGCCAGCAGCAGGAGGCAGGGTGGGAGGTCGAATGAGCAGTTCTTC.

J is TRBJ2-5 and V is TRBV6-2 or TRBV6-3, with TRBD2 identical over 7 bases. The CDR3 covers 13 residues. Germline values: CDR1 MNHEY, CDR2 SVGEGT. The ends lost 5 bases at V and 0 bases at J; junction bases unmatched: 0. CDR3 DNA sequence: TGTGCCAGCAGTGGGACTAACCAAGAGACCCAGTACTTC. Its translation: CASSGTNQETQYF.

The chain uses TRBV5-4 and TRBJ1-3; 8 bases line up with TRBD1. The CDR3 totals 15 residues. The ends lost 4 bases at V and 2 bases at J; junction bases unmatched: 5. Per germline, CDR1 SGHNT and CDR2 YYREEE (reference sequence). The CDR3 DNA reads as TGTGCCAGCAGCCCTCAACAGGGGGCTGGAAACACCATATATTTT. Translated, it gives CASSPQQGAGNTIYF.

The genes are TRBV6-2 or TRBV6-3 and TRBJ2-1; TRBD2 matches 13 bases. CDR1 is MNHEY and CDR2 is SVGEGT in the germline V gene. With V trimmed by 2 bases and J by 4 bases, 11 bases remained unmatched. This CDR3 spans 19 amino acids. CDR3 coding DNA: TGTGCCAGCAGTTACCGACAACATCCACTAGCGGGGGGGTACAATGAGCAGTTCTTC. Translated: CASSYRQHPLAGGYNEQFF.

Only a few counts were recorded for this clone. The chain couples TRBV28 to TRBJ2-4; TRBD1 matches at 7 bases. Looked up from germline, CDR1 is MDHEN and CDR2 is SYDVKM. This CDR3 contains 13 residues. The J segment lost 8 bases and the V segment lost 10 bases, leaving 11 bases of the junction unmatched. CDR3 bases: TGTGCCACTCACCAGAGGGGGCCGTACATTCAGTACTTC. Its translation: CATHQRGPYIQYF.

The chain uses TRBV18 and TRBJ2-1, with TRBD2 matching over 7 bases. CDR3 length: 13 residues. CDR1 KGHSH and CDR2 LQKENI come from the germline V gene. V lost 8 bases to trimming and J lost 4 bases; unmatched junction nucleotides: 5. CDR3 nucleotide sequence: TGTGCCAGCGCGGGGGATTCGTACAATGAGCAGTTCTTC. Translating gives CASAGDSYNEQFF. Drawing the rest from reference TRBV18 and TRBJ2-1, the complete variable domain is NAGVMQNPRHLVRRRGQEARLRCSPMKGHSHVYWYRQLPEEGLKFMVYLQKENIIDESGMPKERFSAEFPKEGPSILRIQQVVRGDSAAYFCASAGDSYNEQFFGPGTRLTVL.

This chain connects TRBV2 to TRBJ1-5; 9 nucleotides align to TRBD1. This CDR3 has 15 residues. CDR1 and CDR2 from the germline V gene are SNHLY and FYNNEI. V trimming: 6 bases; J trimming: 2 bases; junction bases outside the gene matches: 5. The CDR3 DNA reads as TGTGCCAGCAGAACCCGACAGGGGGGCAATCAGCCCCAGCATTTT. Translating gives CASRTRQGGNQPQHF.

This clone turned up a few times. The chain uses TRBV11-2 and TRBJ2-1; the match to TRBD2 covers 7 bases. This CDR3 is 15 amino acids long. V was clipped by 5 bases and J by 2 bases; unmatched bases: 6. From germline, CDR1 is SGHAT and CDR2 FQNNGV. The CDR3 sequence is CASSLGGRTYNEQFF. The CDR3 DNA reads as TGTGCCAGCAGCCTGGGCGGGAGAACCTACAATGAGCAGTTCTTC.

This clone was seen a handful of times. The chain couples TRBV6-4 to TRBJ1-2; 10 bases match TRBD1. CDR3 size: 16 residues. The trim removed 4 bases at V and 7 bases at J, leaving 12 bases unmatched. Germline V lookup: CDR1 MRHNA, CDR2 SNTAGT. CDR3 loop: CASSATGTGAPFGYTF. The CDR3 DNA sequence: TGTGCCAGCAGTGCCACCGGGACAGGGGCCCCGTTTGGCTACACCTTC.

This CDR3 reads CASSIEGQGQQPQHF. The CDR3 DNA is TGTGCCAGTAGTATAGAGGGACAGGGCCAACAGCCCCAGCATTTT. The chain employs TRBV19 and TRBJ1-5; 9 bases map to TRBD1. The V gene end was trimmed by 0 bases and the J gene end by 7 bases; junction bases not matched to a gene: 4. CDR3 length: 15 residues. Germline lookup yields CDR1 LNHDA and CDR2 SQIVND (reference sequence).

The rearrangement joins TRBV7-3 to TRBJ1-5; D is unclear. V lost 5 bases to trimming and J lost 1 base, with 6 bases between them. The CDR3 covers 13 residues. Germline assignment: CDR1 SGHTA and CDR2 FQGTGA. The CDR3 region is CASSPQSNQPQHF. The CDR3 nucleotides read TGTGCCAGCAGCCCTCAGAGCAATCAGCCCCAGCATTTT.

This clone was counted a few times. V and J are TRBV2 and TRBJ1-5, with D possibly TRBD1 on 5 matching bases. Germline values: CDR1 SNHLY, CDR2 FYNNEI. V gave up 5 bases and J gave up 1 base, with 9 bases separating them. This CDR3 spans 14 amino acids. The CDR3 loop reads CASSQGGSNQPQHF. In DNA form, the CDR3 reads TGTGCCAGCAGTCAGGGAGGCAGCAATCAGCCCCAGCATTTT.

The V gene is TRBV14, the J gene TRBJ2-1; 11 bases align to TRBD2. The junction had 7 bases not matched to a gene; V was cut back by 3 bases and J by 12 bases. The CDR3 sequence is 14 residues long. Germline assignment: CDR1 SGHDN and CDR2 FVKESK. The DNA of the CDR3 is TGTGCCAGCAGCCAGATCCTAGCGGGGGGTGCGCAGTTCTTC. Its protein is CASSQILAGGAQFF.

This chain uses TRBV5-8 with TRBJ1-2, with a possible D match to TRBD1 (6 bases). V was pared by 1 base and J by 4 bases, with 11 bases between. The CDR3 length is 14 residues. Germline loops: CDR1 SGHTS, CDR2 YDEGEE. CDR3 amino acids: CASSLSGALYGYTF. CDR3 nucleotides: TGTGCCAGCAGCTTGTCAGGGGCACTCTATGGCTACACCTTC.

The sample holds a few counts of this clone. This chain uses TRBV5-4 with TRBJ2-1; 10 bases line up with TRBD1. Germline-derived CDR1 and CDR2 are SGHNT and YYREEE (reference sequence). The CDR3 runs to 15 residues. V trimming: 4 bases; J trimming: 3 bases; junction bases outside the gene matches: 4. For the CDR3, the DNA is TGTGCCAGCAGCCTCGGGACAGGGGTCTACAATGAGCAGTTCTTC. Its translation is CASSLGTGVYNEQFF.